This T cell receptor beta chain was recorded in a study of blood T cell repertoires in COVID-19. Study information: Samples came from the United States, Italy and Spain, spanning acute and convalescent COVID-19. T cells, B-cell-depleted T cells, or PBMCs supplied cDNA or gDNA.

Looked up from germline, CDR1 is MNHEY and CDR2 is SVGAGI. The CDR3 sequence is 12 residues long. The ends were cut back, 5 bases at V and 9 bases at J, with 13 bases in the middle. Per the original methods: Reference gene primers were amplified, and this amplification served to estimate nucleated cell counts. The assay was immunoSEQ multiplex PCR, and TCRdb's table has in-frame clones only and misses some. V, J and clone size are taken as reported in that table, and D and trimming were inferred from the DNA itself. Here the sample spans 100,000 to 150,000 clones, about 70% being singletons. The genes are TRBV6-5 and TRBJ1-1; the D gene is possibly TRBD1 (6 bases). The source is a woman aged 70 to 79 with acute or convalescent COVID-19. The sample was peripheral blood. This CDR3 is CASSTLQGKAFF. DNA for the CDR3: TGTGCCAGCAGTACGCTACAGGGAAAAGCTTTCTTT.